This TCR beta chain was identified in a study of PD-1 blockade in classical Hodgkin lymphoma. Study-level findings and limits: The authors have not defined what causes the repertoire differences, possibly disease activity or prior therapy. It was CD4+ TCR diversity, not CD8+, that rose significantly by C4D1. It was reported that newly diagnosed patients had less baseline TCR diversity than healthy donors.

The time point is: cycle 4 day 1 (C4D1), after less than 7 weeks of nivolumab. No patient escaped relapse after autologous stem cell transplantation, and brentuximab vedotin exposure varied. Germline CDR1 reads SGHTA; CDR2 reads FQGTGA. V was shortened by 2 bases and J by 2 bases, with 9 bases between the two germline ends. The CDR3 runs to 14 residues. With regard to this clone: The target antigen is unknown.

Only in-frame clones appear in the TCRdb table, and some are missing; sequencing was by immunoSEQ multiplex PCR. The table records 15,000 to 20,000 clones, around four fifths of them present only once. This sequence joins TRBV7-3 and TRBJ1-1; D is unclear. The sequence came from a human donor with classical Hodgkin lymphoma. The specimen was peripheral blood mononuclear cells (PBMCs), collected before the fourth cycle of nivolumab. In DNA form, the CDR3 reads TGTGCCAGCAGCTTAGGTCTGGGTAACACTGAAGCTTTCTTT. Protein sequence: CASSLGLGNTEAFF.